The rows below give T cell receptor beta chains drawn from one sample of a study of shared clonotypes between healthy human individuals. Method: immunoSEQ multiplex PCR; TCRdb's copy keeps in-frame clones and lacks some. The data hold roughly 2.1 million clones, with about 92% observed a single time. Sequencing was carried out using naive CD8+ T cells from PBMCs. The receptors stem from a man aged 18 to 29 in good health. Some clones in this sample may be carry-over from other donors' samples. Each CDR3 is given with its conserved first and last residue. The D gene is left open where the match is weak. Rows give clone size only sometimes, using once, few, many, or a class for an expanded clone.

NA NA TRBJ1-4 TRBV5-3 TGTGCCAGAAGTGACCCAAAGAGGGTGACCAGTGAAAAACTGTTTTTT CARSDPKRVTSEKLFF
once TRBD2 TRBJ2-7 TRBV5-8 TGTGCCAGCAGCCTTAGCGGGACCTACGAGCAGTACTTC CASSLSGTYEQYF
NA TRBD1 TRBJ2-3 TRBV23-1 TGCGCCAGCATTCTCCGCGTGACAGGGGATCAGAAAGATACGCAGTATTTT CASILRVTGDQKDTQYF
NA NA TRBJ2-1 TRBV6-5 TGTGCCAGCAGGGCGGCCTCCTACAATGAGCAGTTCTTC CASRAASYNEQFF
few NA TRBJ1-1 TRBV6-5 TGTGCCAGCATGGGCAGGGAAGCTTTCTTT CASMGREAFF
NA TRBD1 TRBJ2-7 TRBV7-9 TGTGCCAGCAGCCGCCCGACAGGGGATCATTACCCAACCCCCTACGAGCAGTACTTC CASSRPTGDHYPTPYEQYF
NA NA TRBJ2-7 TRBV5-1 TGCGCCAGCAGCTTGTCCCTACCCTACGAGCAGTACTTC CASSLSLPYEQYF
NA NA TRBJ2-1 TRBV2 TGTGCCAGCATACAGGGATGGAATGAGCAGTTCTTC CASIQGWNEQFF
NA NA TRBJ1-4 TRBV25-1 TGTGCCAGCAGTGAAGTGGGGGAAAAACTGTTTTTT CASSEVGEKLFF
NA NA TRBJ2-1 TRBV28 TGTGCCAGCAGCTTGGGAGGCGAGCAGTTCTTC CASSLGGEQFF
NA TRBD2 TRBJ2-7 TRBV29-1 TGCAGCGCCCAGACTAGCGGGAGCTACGAGCAGTACTTC CSAQTSGSYEQYF
NA TRBD2 TRBJ2-7 TRBV14 TGTGCCAGCAGCCAGGGGAGGGTGTCAGGGCAGTACTTC CASSQGRVSGQYF
NA TRBD2 TRBJ2-1 TRBV19 TGTGCCAGTAGTATGGTACTGGGCGGACTAGCGGGAGGTAGCTCCTACAATGAGCAGTTCTTC CASSMVLGGLAGGSSYNEQFF
NA NA TRBJ2-7 TRBV5-6 TGTGCCAGCAGCTTGGGGGACGGCTTCGTTTACGAGCAGTACTTC CASSLGDGFVYEQYF
NA TRBD1 TRBJ2-1 TRBV7-9 TGTGCCAGCAGCTCCAGGACAGGGGATATCAATGAGCAGTTCTTC CASSSRTGDINEQFF
NA NA TRBJ2-7 TRBV6-5 TGTGCCAGCAGTTACTCTCCAGGGAAGTACGAGCAGTACTTC CASSYSPGKYEQYF
NA NA TRBJ2-7 TRBV5-1 TGCGCCAGCAGCATCAGGACAGCCCGTCAAGATCGCTACGAGCAGTACTTC CASSIRTARQDRYEQYF
NA NA TRBJ1-1 TRBV28 TGTGCCAGCAGTTTCGGACCTCTGAACACTGAAGCTTTCTTT CASSFGPLNTEAFF
NA NA TRBJ1-3 TRBV6-1 TGTGCCAGCAGTGAAGGGACATCAGGAAACACCATATATTTT CASSEGTSGNTIYF
NA TRBD2 TRBJ2-2 TRBV27 TGTGCCAGCAGTTGGGGGGGCGGGGAGCTGTTTTTT CASSWGGGELFF
NA NA TRBJ2-7 TRBV27 TGTGCCAGCAGTCCTAGGGGGGAGAGCTCCTACGAGCAGTACTTC CASSPRGESSYEQYF
NA NA TRBJ2-5 TRBV2 TGTGCCAGCAGGGCCAGGGTACCGTCAGAGACCCAGTACTTC CASRARVPSETQYF
NA NA TRBJ1-3 TRBV27 TGTGCCAGCAGTTTAGGCTCACTTCCTGGAAACACCATATATTTT CASSLGSLPGNTIYF
NA TRBD1 TRBJ1-6 TRBV28 TGTGCCAGCAGTGTCGGGACAGCCAATAATTCACCCCTCCACTTT CASSVGTANNSPLHF
NA NA TRBJ1-2 TRBV19 TGTGCCAGTAAGGTGTTGACAGACTATGGCTACACCTTC CASKVLTDYGYTF
NA NA TRBJ2-7 TRBV5-1 TGCGCCAGCAGCTTGGGCCCCGGGGATCGGTACGAGCAGTACTTC CASSLGPGDRYEQYF
NA NA TRBJ2-7 TRBV29-1 TGCAGCGTTGAGACCCAGAGGTCCTACGAGCAGTACTTC CSVETQRSYEQYF
NA NA TRBJ2-1 TRBV9 TGTGCCAGCAGCGAGGGATCCCGCGGAGCGTACAATGAGCAGTTCTTC CASSEGSRGAYNEQFF
NA NA TRBJ1-1 TRBV5-4 TGTGCCAGCAGCTTGGATCCCACAGGGCTCAACACTGAAGCTTTCTTT CASSLDPTGLNTEAFF
NA NA TRBJ2-3 TRBV7-6 TGTGCCAGCCAGGGGGAGGGGGATACGCAGTATTTT CASQGEGDTQYF
NA NA TRBJ1-1 TRBV9 TGTGCCAGCAGCCTGTTTGGAGGCACTGAAGCTTTCTTT CASSLFGGTEAFF
once TRBD2 TRBJ2-3 TRBV11-1 TGTGCCAGCAGCTCTCGGACTAGCGGGAGCCCAGATACGCAGTATTTT CASSSRTSGSPDTQYF
NA TRBD2 TRBJ2-7 TRBV28 TGTGCCAGCAGTCCACCTGGACTAGCGATCTCCTACGAGCAGTACTTC CASSPPGLAISYEQYF
few NA TRBJ1-1 TRBV30 TGTGCCTGGTCCTTGGGGGGGGCCACTGAAGCTTTCTTT CAWSLGGATEAFF
NA TRBD2 TRBJ2-3 TRBV13 TGTGCCAGCAGCACCCAGCGGGAGTATAACACAGATACGCAGTATTTT CASSTQREYNTDTQYF
NA TRBD2 TRBJ2-7 TRBV27 TGTGCCAGCAGTTTAACCCCTAGCGGCTACGAGCAGTACTTC CASSLTPSGYEQYF
NA NA TRBJ2-2 TRBV6-1 TGTGCCAGCAGTGAAGGGGCCACCGGGGAGCTGTTTTTT CASSEGATGELFF
NA TRBD1 TRBJ1-4 TRBV9 TGTGCCAGCAGCGTAGGGCCAGGGGGCGGTGAAAAACTGTTTTTT CASSVGPGGGEKLFF
NA NA TRBJ2-7 TRBV6-1 TGTGCCAGCAGTGAAGGGAGACCCTACGAGCAGTACTTC CASSEGRPYEQYF
NA NA TRBJ1-1 TRBV6-5 TGTGCCAGCAGTGACTATGTAAGGGATGAAGCTTTCTTT CASSDYVRDEAFF
NA NA TRBJ2-1 TRBV10-3 TGTGCCATCAGTGTAGGAGCTAGCGTCGATGAGCAGTTCTTC CAISVGASVDEQFF
NA TRBD2 TRBJ2-3 TRBV29-1 TGCAGCGTGAGGGGACTAGCGGGGGTGGGGGATACGCAGTATTTT CSVRGLAGVGDTQYF
once NA TRBJ2-7 TRBV27 TGTGCCAGCAGTTTAAGGACGGGGCCCCTCTACGAGCAGTACTTC CASSLRTGPLYEQYF
NA NA TRBJ2-1 TRBV9 TGTGCCAGCAGCGTAGTTGTGGGAGGGGGCAATGAGCAGTTCTTC CASSVVVGGGNEQFF
NA NA TRBJ2-1 TRBV2 TGTGCCACAACGGGGTCGAGCAATGAGCAGTTCTTC CATTGSSNEQFF
NA NA TRBJ2-2 TRBV4-3 TGCGCCAGCAGCCAAGATCCCCTAGCGTCGAACACCGGGGAGCTGTTTTTT CASSQDPLASNTGELFF